What follows is one TCR beta chain and its context. The sample belongs to a study of control samples from healthy donors and cancer patients. Some clones are missing from TCRdb's copy, which holds only in-frame ones; the method was immunoSEQ multiplex PCR. The sample lists about 92,000 clones; roughly 78% were seen once. In germline, CDR1 is MNHEY, CDR2 SVGEGT. The CDR3 covers 12 residues. V was trimmed by 5 bases and J by 10 bases, leaving 12 bases between them. This sequence joins TRBV6-2 or TRBV6-3 and TRBJ2-4; D gene uncertain. This clonotype originated in a woman aged 60 to 75 in good health. The sequenced sample consisted of blood. This CDR3 is CASSDPFWIQYF. The CDR3 nucleotides read TGTGCCAGCAGTGACCCCTTCTGGATTCAGTACTTC.